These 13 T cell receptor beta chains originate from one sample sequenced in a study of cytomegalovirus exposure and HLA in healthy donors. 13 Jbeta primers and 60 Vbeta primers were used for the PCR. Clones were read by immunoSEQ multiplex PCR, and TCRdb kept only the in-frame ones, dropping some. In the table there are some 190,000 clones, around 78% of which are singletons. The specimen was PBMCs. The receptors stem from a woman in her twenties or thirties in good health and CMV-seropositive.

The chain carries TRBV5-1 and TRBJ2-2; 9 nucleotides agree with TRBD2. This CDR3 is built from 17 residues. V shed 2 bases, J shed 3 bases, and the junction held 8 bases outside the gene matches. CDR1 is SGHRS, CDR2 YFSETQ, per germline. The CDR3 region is CASSFPPTSGDTGELFF. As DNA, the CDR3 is TGCGCCAGCAGCTTTCCCCCGACTAGCGGAGACACCGGGGAGCTGTTTTTT.

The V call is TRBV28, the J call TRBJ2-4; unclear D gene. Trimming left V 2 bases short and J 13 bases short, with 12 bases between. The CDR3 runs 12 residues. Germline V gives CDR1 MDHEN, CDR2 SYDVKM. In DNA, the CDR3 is TGTGCCAGCAGTTTAGTTGGGCAGGTACAGTACTTC. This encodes CASSLVGQVQYF.

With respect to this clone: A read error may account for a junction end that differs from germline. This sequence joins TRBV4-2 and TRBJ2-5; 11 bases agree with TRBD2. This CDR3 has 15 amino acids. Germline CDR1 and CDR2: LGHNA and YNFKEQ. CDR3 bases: TGTGCCAGCAGCCAGACTAGCGGGGACCAAGGGACCCAGTACTTC. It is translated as CASSQTSGDQGTQYF.

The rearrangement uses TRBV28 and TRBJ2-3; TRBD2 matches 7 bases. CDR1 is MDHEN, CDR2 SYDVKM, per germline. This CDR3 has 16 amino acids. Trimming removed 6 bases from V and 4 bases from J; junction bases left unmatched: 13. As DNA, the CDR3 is TGTGCCAGCAGACTCCTAGCGGAAGAGGGCGCAGATACGCAGTATTTT. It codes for CASRLLAEEGADTQYF.

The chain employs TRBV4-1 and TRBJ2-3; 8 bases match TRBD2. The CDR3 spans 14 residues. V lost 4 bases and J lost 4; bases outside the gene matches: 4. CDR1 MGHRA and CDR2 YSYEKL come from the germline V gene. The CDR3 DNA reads TGCGCCAGCAGCCTCGGACTAGCATCAGATACGCAGTATTTT. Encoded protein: CASSLGLASDTQYF.

The CDR3 DNA reads TGTGCCAGCAGCTTATCTGTTAGCGGGATTGGTGAGCAGTTCTTC. Protein product: CASSLSVSGIGEQFF. V is TRBV11-2 and J is TRBJ2-1; 8 bases agree with TRBD2. The CDR3 sequence is 15 residues long. Germline V gene data show CDR1 as SGHAT and CDR2 as FQNNGV. J lost 9 bases, V lost 2 bases, and 9 bases had no gene match.

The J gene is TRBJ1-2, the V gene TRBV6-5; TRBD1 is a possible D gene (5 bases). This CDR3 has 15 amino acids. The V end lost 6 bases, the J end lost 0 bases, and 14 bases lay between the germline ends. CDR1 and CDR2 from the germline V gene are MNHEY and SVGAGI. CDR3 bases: TGTGCCAGCAGCGGAGGGGACCCAACTAACTATGGCTACACCTTC. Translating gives CASSGGDPTNYGYTF.

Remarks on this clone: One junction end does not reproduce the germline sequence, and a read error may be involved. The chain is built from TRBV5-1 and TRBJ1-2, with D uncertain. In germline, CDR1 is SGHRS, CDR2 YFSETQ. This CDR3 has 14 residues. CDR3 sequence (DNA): TGCGCCAGCAGCTTGTTTGGGCAGGCGTATGTCTACACCTTC. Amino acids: CASSLFGQAYVYTF.

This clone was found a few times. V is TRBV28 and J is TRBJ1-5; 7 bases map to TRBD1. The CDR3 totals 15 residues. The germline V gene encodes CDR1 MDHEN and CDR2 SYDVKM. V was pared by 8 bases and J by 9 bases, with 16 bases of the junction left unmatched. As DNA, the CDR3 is TGTGCCAGCCTTCGACCGACAGGGCCGTCACGGCCCCAGCATTTT. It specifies CASLRPTGPSRPQHF.

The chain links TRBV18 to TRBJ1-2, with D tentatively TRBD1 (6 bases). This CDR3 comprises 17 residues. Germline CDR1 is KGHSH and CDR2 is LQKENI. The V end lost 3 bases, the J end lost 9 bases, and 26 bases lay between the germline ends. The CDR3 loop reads CASSPNAPGQLSGRYTF. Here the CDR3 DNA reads TGTGCCAGCTCACCTAACGCGCCGGGACAATTATCCGGCCGCTACACCTTC.

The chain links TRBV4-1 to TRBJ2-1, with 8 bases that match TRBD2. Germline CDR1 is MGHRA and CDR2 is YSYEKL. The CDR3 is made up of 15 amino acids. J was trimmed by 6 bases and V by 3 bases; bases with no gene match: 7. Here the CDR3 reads CASSQVGGAGNEQFF. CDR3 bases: TGCGCCAGCAGCCAGGTCGGGGGGGCCGGCAATGAGCAGTTCTTC.

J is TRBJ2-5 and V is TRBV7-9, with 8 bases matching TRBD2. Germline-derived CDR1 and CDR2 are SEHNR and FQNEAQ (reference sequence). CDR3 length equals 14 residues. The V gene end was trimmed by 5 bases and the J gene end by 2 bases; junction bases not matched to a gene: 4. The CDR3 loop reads CASSPREGQETQYF. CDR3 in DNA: TGTGCCAGCAGCCCACGGGAGGGGCAAGAGACCCAGTACTTC.

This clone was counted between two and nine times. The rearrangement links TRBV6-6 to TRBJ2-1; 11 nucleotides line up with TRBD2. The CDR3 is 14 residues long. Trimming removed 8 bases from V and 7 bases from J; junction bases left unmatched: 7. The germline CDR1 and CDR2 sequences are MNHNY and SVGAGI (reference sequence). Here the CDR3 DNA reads TGTGCCAGCGCGCGCGGGACTAGCGGTAATGAGCAGTTCTTC. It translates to CASARGTSGNEQFF.